One sample yielded the 25 T cell receptor beta chains listed below, sequenced in a study of CD8 T cells in Susac syndrome. Reverse transcription of roughly 0.5 to 1 ug RNA was performed with random hexamers. One entry per CDR3 protein results from TCRdb running MiXCR on the immunoSEQ multiplex PCR reads. Counted here are 150,000 to 200,000 distinct CDR3 sequences, more than 85% occurring once; the ten biggest clones make up about 0.09%. The specimen was CD4+ T cells from PBMCs. These receptors were obtained from a human donor with Susac syndrome.

This chain links TRBV20-1 with TRBJ2-3; no clear D gene. Trimming took 2 bases from V and 0 from J, leaving 12 bases between them. This CDR3 is 15 amino acids long. CDR1 DFQATT and CDR2 SNEGSKA come from the germline V gene (reference sequence). Here the CDR3 DNA reads TGCAGTGCTAGATCGGCAGGAAGAAGCACAGATACGCAGTATTTT. Translated, it gives CSARSAGRSTDTQYF.

The rearrangement joins TRBV9 to TRBJ2-3, with TRBD1 identical over 8 bases. V shed 0 bases and J 9 bases; nucleotides not matched to a gene: 9. Germline values: CDR1 SGDLS, CDR2 YYNGEE. The CDR3 runs 15 residues. Here the CDR3 DNA reads TGTGCCAGCAGCGTAGGCGGGACAGGAATCCCCACGCAGTATTTT. Translating gives CASSVGGTGIPTQYF.

V usage is TRBV9 and J usage is TRBJ1-1; no firm D call. The ends were cut back, 0 bases at V and 5 bases at J, with 14 bases in the middle. This CDR3 has 15 residues. CDR1 is SGDLS and CDR2 is YYNGEE in the germline V gene. CDR3 amino acids: CASSVAFQPWTEAFF. The DNA for the CDR3 is TGTGCCAGCAGCGTAGCTTTCCAGCCCTGGACTGAAGCTTTCTTT.

This chain uses TRBV9 with TRBJ2-3; D ambiguous. The V end lost 4 bases, the J end lost 2 bases, and 8 bases lay between the germline ends. Looked up from germline, CDR1 is SGDLS and CDR2 is YYNGEE. There are 13 residues in the CDR3. The DNA of the CDR3 is TGTGCCAGCAGCCCACTAAACACAGATACGCAGTATTTT. This translates into CASSPLNTDTQYF.

This clonotype came up once. This chain connects TRBV20-1 to TRBJ2-3; possibly TRBD1 for D (5 bases). Germline V gene lookup returns CDR1 DFQATT and CDR2 SNEGSKA (reference sequence). This CDR3 is 13 amino acids long. V was trimmed by 7 bases and J by 3 bases, leaving 14 bases between them. The CDR3 nucleotides read TGCAGTGGTTTTCAGGGTCAAACAGATACGCAGTATTTT. Translated, it gives CSGFQGQTDTQYF.

This clonotype turned up a few times. Germline and junction disagree at one end, which may indicate a read error. The chain couples TRBV5-1 to TRBJ2-3; 13 positions match TRBD2. The CDR3 spans 16 residues. The germline V gene has CDR1 SGHRS and CDR2 YFSETQ. The CDR3 is CASSLGLAGGTDTQYF. CDR3 nucleotide sequence: TGTGCCAGCAGCTTAGGACTAGCGGGGGGCACAGATACGCAGTATTTT.

V and J are TRBV6-2 or TRBV6-3 and TRBJ1-2; D gene uncertain. The germline V and J ends were trimmed by 5 bases and 5 bases, with 12 bases remaining between them. This CDR3 is 13 amino acids long. Germline-derived CDR1 and CDR2 are MNHEY and SVGEGT. CDR3 nucleotides: TGTGCCAGCAGTGAGACAAGTCCTTATGGCTACACCTTC. The encoded protein is CASSETSPYGYTF.

The rearrangement uses TRBV28 and TRBJ2-1, with 8 bases matching TRBD2. Looked up from germline, CDR1 is MDHEN and CDR2 is SYDVKM. The V segment lost 2 bases and the J segment 16 bases; nucleotides outside the gene matches: 4. The CDR3 is made up of 11 amino acids. The CDR3: CASSLAGGAFF. CDR3 bases: TGTGCCAGCAGTTTAGCGGGAGGAGCATTCTTC.

CDR3: CASSRAGTGGPYGYTF. The CDR3, as DNA: TGTGCCAGTAGTAGGGCCGGGACAGGGGGTCCCTATGGCTACACCTTC. The chain uses TRBV19 and TRBJ1-2; 11 bases line up with TRBD1. Trimming took 4 bases from V and 4 from J; bases not matched to a gene: 8. Per the germline V gene, CDR1 is LNHDA and CDR2 is SQIVND (reference sequence). This CDR3 comprises 16 residues.

The rearrangement links TRBV9 to TRBJ2-7; D remains ambiguous. Germline V lookup: CDR1 SGDLS, CDR2 YYNGEE. CDR3 length: 15 residues. The V gene lost 4 bases and the J gene lost 4 bases, with 18 bases spanning the gap. The chain's CDR3 is CASSFDGQANYEQYF. The CDR3 coding sequence is TGTGCCAGCAGCTTCGACGGGCAGGCAAATTACGAGCAGTACTTC. Supplemented by reference TRBV9 and TRBJ2-7, the full variable domain reads DSGVTQTPKHLITATGQRVTLRCSPRSGDLSVYWYQQSLDQGLQFLIQYYNGEERAKGNILERFSAQQFPDLHSELNLSSLELGDSALYFCASSFDGQANYEQYFGPGTRLTVT.

This chain connects TRBV10-3 to TRBJ2-3; 10 bases agree with TRBD2. V trimming: 6 bases; J trimming: 2 bases; junction bases outside the gene matches: 8. Germline V gives CDR1 ENHRY, CDR2 SYGVKD. This CDR3 has 16 residues. CDR3 protein: CAISQRGGQITDTQYF. CDR3 coding DNA: TGTGCCATCAGCCAGCGGGGGGGCCAGATCACAGATACGCAGTATTTT.

J is TRBJ1-1 and V is TRBV19; D is unclear. The CDR3 is 13 residues long. CDR1 LNHDA and CDR2 SQIVND come from the germline V gene (reference sequence). The V end lost 3 bases, the J end lost 1 base, and 6 bases lay between the germline ends. The CDR3 nucleotides read TGTGCCAGTAGTATCCAATGGAACACTGAAGCTTTCTTT. Residues: CASSIQWNTEAFF.

This rearrangement joins TRBV4-1 to TRBJ1-2; a weak D match, TRBD1 (6 bases). Germline-derived CDR1 and CDR2 are MGHRA and YSYEKL. CDR3 length: 16 residues. V lost 1 base, J lost 0 bases, and 12 bases lay in between. This CDR3 is CASSQGKTGPNYGYTF. In DNA form, the CDR3 reads TGCGCCAGCAGCCAAGGCAAAACAGGGCCTAACTATGGCTACACCTTC.

V gene TRBV2 combines with J gene TRBJ1-5; tentatively, D is TRBD1 (6 bases). V was cut by 7 bases and J by 0 bases, with 19 bases left in between. The CDR3 extends over 17 amino acids. Germline assignment: CDR1 SNHLY and CDR2 FYNNEI. CDR3 residues: CASTRKLNRDSNQPQHF. As DNA, the CDR3 is TGTGCCAGCACCAGGAAATTAAACAGGGATAGCAATCAGCCCCAGCATTTT.

The rearrangement joins TRBV5-1 to TRBJ1-2, with D uncertain. This CDR3 region has 18 residues. V lost 3 bases and J 1 base, leaving 22 bases between the germline ends. CDR1 is SGHRS, CDR2 YFSETQ, per germline. This CDR3 reads CASSWGRLVGKDNYGYTF. CDR3 bases: TGCGCCAGCAGCTGGGGTCGTTTGGTAGGGAAGGATAACTATGGCTACACCTTC.

The V call is TRBV5-6, the J call TRBJ1-6, with unresolved D. The length of the CDR3 is 13 residues. Germline CDR1 reads SGHDT; CDR2 reads YYEEEE. Trimming shortened V by 0 bases and J by 12 bases, and 10 bases separated the two germline ends. As DNA, the CDR3 is TGTGCCAGCAGCTTGGGCATCAACGAACCCCTCCACTTT. Its translation is CASSLGINEPLHF.

The rearrangement uses TRBV29-1 and TRBJ2-3; D possibly uses TRBD1 or TRBD2 (5 bases each). Germline values: CDR1 SQVTM, CDR2 ANQGSEA. V lost 4 bases and J lost 12, with 20 bases in between. CDR3 length: 13 residues. The CDR3 sequence: CSVAWDPPKDQYF. The CDR3 DNA reads TGCAGCGTTGCATGGGACCCCCCAAAAGACCAGTATTTT.

The chain's CDR3 is CASSLPGGGRLNTGELFF. The CDR3 region has the DNA TGTGCCAGCAGCCTTCCCGGGGGGGGACGGTTGAACACCGGGGAGCTGTTTTTT. This chain links TRBV7-3 with TRBJ2-2; 8 bases align to TRBD2. V gave up 5 bases and J gave up 1 base; unmatched junction bases: 12. The CDR3 has 18 residues. Germline loops: CDR1 SGHTA, CDR2 FQGTGA.

The genes are TRBV7-9 and TRBJ1-1, with 7 bases identical to TRBD1. This CDR3 spans 14 amino acids. The trim removed 5 bases at V and 3 bases at J, leaving 6 bases unmatched. Germline V gene lookup returns CDR1 SEHNR and CDR2 FQNEAQ (reference sequence). The CDR3 DNA is TGTGCCAGCAGCCCCTTGAGGGGGCACACTGAAGCTTTCTTT. Its protein product is CASSPLRGHTEAFF.

The chain combines TRBV3-1 with TRBJ1-1; a possible D gene is TRBD1 (6 bases). There are 14 residues in the CDR3. V was shortened by 0 bases and J by 9 bases, with 14 bases between the two germline ends. Germline CDR1 reads LGHDT; CDR2 reads YNNKEL (reference sequence). The CDR3, as DNA: TGTGCCAGCAGCCAAGAAAGACAGGCAGGAAAAGCTTTCTTT. Protein sequence: CASSQERQAGKAFF.

The rearrangement uses TRBV7-3 and TRBJ2-2; 8 bases align to TRBD1. This CDR3 spans 15 amino acids. The junction had 7 bases not matched to a gene; V was cut back by 6 bases and J by 4 bases. CDR1 and CDR2 (germline): SGHTA, FQGTGA. The CDR3 reads CASRDYTGGTGELFF. The CDR3 DNA reads TGTGCCAGCAGGGATTATACAGGGGGCACCGGGGAGCTGTTTTTT.

The gene calls are TRBV12-3 or TRBV12-4 and TRBJ1-1, with D unclear. Trimming left V 7 bases short and J 5 bases short, with 23 bases between. The CDR3 consists of 16 residues. In DNA form, the CDR3 reads TGTGCCAGCACCACACTAGCGGACCGGTGGTCTACTGAAGCTTTCTTT. It translates to CASTTLADRWSTEAFF.

J is TRBJ2-7 and V is TRBV30, with D possibly TRBD1 on 6 matching bases. CDR3 length: 11 amino acids. Trimming took 7 bases from V and 6 from J, leaving 13 bases between them. The germline V gene has CDR1 GTSNPN and CDR2 SVGIG (reference sequence). The CDR3 nucleotides read TGTGCCTCTTCCACAGGGACCGAGCAGTACTTC. It specifies CASSTGTEQYF.

This clonotype has more than one count but fewer than ten. This chain uses TRBV19 with TRBJ2-5; perhaps TRBD1 as D (6 bases). Germline V gene sequence: CDR1 LNHDA, CDR2 SQIVND (reference sequence). Trimming took 3 bases from V and 2 from J, leaving 10 bases between them. This CDR3 is built from 14 residues. The CDR3 DNA reads TGTGCCAGTAGTATGGGACATCCGCAAGAGACCCAGTACTTC. Translating gives CASSMGHPQETQYF.

This rearrangement joins TRBV29-1 to TRBJ2-1, with D possibly TRBD2 on 6 matching bases. With 3 bases removed from V and 2 bases from J, the gap between germline ends came to 11 bases. The germline V gene encodes CDR1 SQVTM and CDR2 ANQGSEA. This CDR3 has 14 residues. DNA of the CDR3: TGCAGCGTTGAGACTAGACTCGCCTACAATGAGCAGTTCTTC. Protein sequence: CSVETRLAYNEQFF.